A selection of T cell receptor beta chains follows, all from one sample in a study of shared clonotypes between healthy human individuals. The assay was immunoSEQ multiplex PCR, and TCRdb's table has in-frame clones only and misses some. The sample includes more than 2,000,000 clones, 80% to 95% of them seen just once. The sample taken for sequencing was naive CD4+ T cells from PBMCs. The receptors here all came from a man younger than 35 in good health. Some clones in this sample may be carry-over from other donors' samples. The CDR3 runs from the conserved cysteine through the conserved F or W. D genes are given only for firm matches. Size tells how often a clone was seen (once, few, many) or the class of an expanded clone, and some rows leave it out.

J gene | clone size | D gene | V gene | CDR3 protein | CDR3 DNA
TRBJ2-1 | . | TRBD2 | TRBV2 | CASQRETPNNEQFF | TGTGCCAGCCAGCGGGAAACCCCAAACAATGAGCAGTTCTTC
TRBJ1-5 | . | . | TRBV7-9 | CASSSGGGLSNQPQHF | TGTGCCAGCAGCTCCGGCGGGGGCCTTAGCAATCAGCCCCAGCATTTT
TRBJ2-7 | . | TRBD1 | TRBV2 | CASSDWDRASYEQYF | TGTGCCAGCAGTGACTGGGACAGAGCTTCCTACGAGCAGTACTTC
TRBJ1-4 | . | . | TRBV7-9 | CASSWGRGDATNEKLFF | TGTGCCAGCAGCTGGGGGCGGGGAGACGCAACTAATGAAAAACTGTTTTTT
TRBJ1-4 | . | . | TRBV11-2 | CASSRPVGRNEKLFF | TGTGCCAGCAGCCGCCCTGTCGGAAGAAATGAAAAACTGTTTTTT
TRBJ2-5 | . | . | TRBV7-2 | CASSHPVAGRYQETQYF | TGTGCCAGCAGCCACCCAGTCGCCGGGCGTTACCAAGAGACCCAGTACTTC
TRBJ1-5 | once | . | TRBV6-1 | CASTTDPRGNQPQHF | TGTGCCAGCACCACGGACCCGCGCGGCAATCAGCCCCAGCATTTT
TRBJ2-3 | . | . | TRBV5-6 | CASSFTGKGTDTQYF | TGTGCCAGCAGCTTTACGGGGAAGGGCACAGATACGCAGTATTTT
TRBJ2-7 | . | . | TRBV6-1 | CASSEGGSVSYEQYF | TGTGCCAGCAGTGAAGGGGGCTCTGTTTCCTACGAGCAGTACTTC
TRBJ2-2 | . | TRBD2 | TRBV9 | CASSTGLAGDTGELFF | TGTGCCAGCAGCACCGGACTAGCGGGAGACACCGGGGAGCTGTTTTTT
TRBJ1-4 | . | TRBD1 | TRBV7-6 | CASSSGTGREKLFF | TGTGCCAGCAGCAGTGGGACAGGGCGGGAAAAACTGTTTTTT
TRBJ2-2 | . | . | TRBV11-3 | CASTKGGTEAGELFF | TGTGCCAGCACCAAAGGGGGGACAGAGGCCGGGGAGCTGTTTTTT
TRBJ2-3 | . | TRBD2 | TRBV5-1 | CASSLVAGVLTDTQYF | TGCGCCAGCAGCTTGGTTGCGGGAGTACTAACAGATACGCAGTATTTT
TRBJ1-3 | . | TRBD1 | TRBV15 | CATSRDSGTGGGWLNTIYF | TGTGCCACCAGCAGAGATTCCGGGACAGGGGGCGGGTGGCTAAACACCATATATTTT
TRBJ2-1 | . | TRBD2 | TRBV5-1 | CASSPKLAGGFDEQFF | TGCGCCAGCAGCCCAAAATTAGCGGGAGGCTTCGATGAGCAGTTCTTC
TRBJ1-2 | few | . | TRBV7-2 | CASSLEGEGGYTF | TGTGCCAGCAGCTTAGAAGGGGAGGGTGGCTACACCTTC
TRBJ2-2 | . | . | TRBV7-2 | CASSLEYGNTGELFF | TGTGCCAGCAGCTTAGAGTACGGGAACACCGGGGAGCTGTTTTTT
TRBJ1-2 | . | . | TRBV11-2 | CASRLSGQYYGYTF | TGTGCCAGCAGGCTGAGTGGACAGTACTATGGCTACACCTTC
TRBJ1-6 | . | . | TRBV28 | CASRPGSSYNSPLHF | TGTGCCAGCAGGCCAGGGAGCTCCTATAATTCACCCCTCCACTTT
TRBJ1-1 | . | TRBD1 | TRBV4-1 | CASSQEDRARLGAFF | TGCGCCAGCAGCCAAGAGGACAGGGCGAGGCTGGGGGCTTTCTTT
TRBJ1-1 | . | TRBD1 | TRBV7-2 | CASSRDRVTEAFF | TGTGCCAGCAGCCGGGACAGGGTAACCGAAGCTTTCTTT
TRBJ2-2 | . | . | TRBV29-1 | CSVEHRNTGELFF | TGCAGCGTTGAACACAGGAACACCGGGGAGCTGTTTTTT
TRBJ1-2 | . | TRBD1 | TRBV5-5 | CASSPTGGEVYGYTF | TGTGCCAGCAGCCCAACAGGGGGCGAGGTCTATGGCTACACCTTC
TRBJ2-7 | once | . | TRBV5-5 | CASSQPVRASF | TGTGCCAGCAGCCAGCCGGTACGGGCCAGCTTC
TRBJ1-1 | once | TRBD1 | TRBV11-2 | CASSFRGRSTEAFF | TGTGCCAGCAGCTTCAGGGGGCGAAGCACTGAAGCTTTCTTT
TRBJ2-3 | . | TRBD1 | TRBV5-1 | CASSSQGGPTPTDTQYF | TGCGCCAGCAGCTCGCAAGGGGGCCCTACCCCCACAGATACGCAGTATTTT
TRBJ2-7 | . | . | TRBV5-1 | CASSLQGEQYF | TGCGCCAGCAGCTTGCAAGGCGAGCAGTACTTC
TRBJ2-1 | . | . | TRBV18 | CASSPGREQFF | TGTGCCAGCTCACCTGGGCGTGAGCAGTTCTTC
TRBJ1-2 | . | . | TRBV7-2 | CASSLPGLNYGYTF | TGTGCCAGCAGCTTACCGGGACTCAATTATGGCTACACCTTC
TRBJ2-7 | . | TRBD2 | TRBV4-3 | CASSQVGLAGEQYF | TGCGCCAGCAGCCAGGTAGGACTAGCTGGTGAGCAGTACTTC
TRBJ2-3 | . | TRBD1 | TRBV11-3 | CASSAGTGGTFTDTQYF | TGTGCCAGCAGCGCAGGGACAGGAGGAACATTCACAGATACGCAGTATTTT
TRBJ2-3 | . | TRBD2 | TRBV5-1 | CASSGGGRADTQYF | TGCGCCAGCAGCGGTGGCGGGAGGGCGGATACGCAGTATTTT
TRBJ2-1 | . | . | TRBV13 | CASSLFIPWGEEGHEQFF | TGTGCCAGCAGCTTATTTATACCTTGGGGGGAGGAGGGACATGAGCAGTTCTTC
TRBJ2-7 | . | TRBD1 | TRBV30 | CAWRKTGGHVEQYF | TGTGCCTGGAGAAAGACAGGGGGGCACGTCGAGCAGTACTTC
TRBJ1-5 | . | . | TRBV28 | CASSFLSGSNQPQHF | TGTGCCAGCAGTTTTTTATCAGGGAGCAATCAGCCCCAGCATTTT
TRBJ2-7 | . | TRBD2 | TRBV4-1 | CASSQDASGRGYEQYF | TGCGCCAGCAGCCAAGACGCTAGCGGGAGGGGCTACGAGCAGTACTTC
TRBJ2-1 | . | TRBD2 | TRBV7-6 | CASSRSGSSYNEQFF | TGTGCCAGCAGCCGGAGCGGGAGCTCCTACAATGAGCAGTTCTTC
TRBJ2-7 | once | . | TRBV15 | CATSRGGPYEQYF | TGTGCCACCAGCAGAGGCGGTCCCTACGAGCAGTACTTC
TRBJ1-1 | few | . | TRBV9 | CASSVGYTRNTEAFF | TGTGCCAGCAGCGTAGGGTACACAAGGAACACTGAAGCTTTCTTT
TRBJ2-5 | . | TRBD1 | TRBV7-6 | CASSLGDRAGLKETQYF | TGTGCCAGCAGCCTTGGGGACAGGGCCGGACTAAAAGAGACCCAGTACTTC
TRBJ2-3 | . | TRBD2 | TRBV4-3 | CASSQAMIAGGTDTQYF | TGCGCCAGCAGCCAGGCCATGATAGCGGGGGGCACAGATACGCAGTATTTT